This TCR beta chain was retrieved from a study of blood T cell repertoires in COVID-19. On the study more broadly: COVID-19 samples collected from the United States, Italy and Spain covered acute and convalescent phases.

Repertoires were generated with immunoSEQ multiplex PCR, while TCRdb's copy carries only in-frame clones and drops some. Here the sample spans about 260,000 clones, approximately 86% being singletons. V lost 2 bases to trimming and J lost 5 bases; unmatched junction nucleotides: 3. The CDR3 is 14 residues long. Germline CDR1 GTSNPN, CDR2 SVGIG (reference sequence). V gene TRBV30 combines with J gene TRBJ1-4, with 9 bases identical to TRBD1. Sequenced input: peripheral blood. This receptor was obtained from a man under 40 with active or convalescent COVID-19. CDR3 nucleotide sequence: TGTGCCTGGAGTTTGGGGACAGGGAATGAAAAACTGTTTTTT. Translating gives CAWSLGTGNEKLFF.